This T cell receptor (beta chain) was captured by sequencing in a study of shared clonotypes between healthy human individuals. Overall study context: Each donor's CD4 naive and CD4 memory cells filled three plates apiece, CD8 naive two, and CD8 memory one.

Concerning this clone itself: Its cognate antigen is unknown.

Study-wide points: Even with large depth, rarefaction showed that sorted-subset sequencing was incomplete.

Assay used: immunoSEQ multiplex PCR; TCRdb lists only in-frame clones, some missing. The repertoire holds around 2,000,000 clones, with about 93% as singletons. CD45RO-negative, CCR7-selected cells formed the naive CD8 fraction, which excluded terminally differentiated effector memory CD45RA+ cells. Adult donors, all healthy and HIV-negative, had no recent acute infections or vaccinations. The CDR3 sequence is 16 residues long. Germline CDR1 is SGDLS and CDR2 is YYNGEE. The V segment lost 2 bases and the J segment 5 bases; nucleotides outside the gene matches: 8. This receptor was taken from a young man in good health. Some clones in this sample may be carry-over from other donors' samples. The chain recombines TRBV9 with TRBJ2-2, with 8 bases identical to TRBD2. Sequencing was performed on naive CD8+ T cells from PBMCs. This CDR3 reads CASSVPFRGGTGELFF. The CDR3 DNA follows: TGTGCCAGCAGCGTTCCCTTTCGGGGGGGAACCGGGGAGCTGTTTTTT.